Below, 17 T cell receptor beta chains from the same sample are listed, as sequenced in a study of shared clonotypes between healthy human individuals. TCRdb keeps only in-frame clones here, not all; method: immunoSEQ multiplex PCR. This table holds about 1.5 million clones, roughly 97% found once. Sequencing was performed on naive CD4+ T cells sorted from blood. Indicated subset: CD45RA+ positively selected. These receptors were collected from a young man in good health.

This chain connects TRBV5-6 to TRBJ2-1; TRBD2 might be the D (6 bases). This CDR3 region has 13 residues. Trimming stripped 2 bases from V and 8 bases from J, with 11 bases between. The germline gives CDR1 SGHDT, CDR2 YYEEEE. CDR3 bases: TGTGCCAGCAGCTTATTGGCGGGACATGAGCAGTTCTTC. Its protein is CASSLLAGHEQFF. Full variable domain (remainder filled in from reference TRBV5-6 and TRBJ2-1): DAGVTQSPTHLIKTRGQQVTLRCSPKSGHDTVSWYQQALGQGPQFIFQYYEEEERQRGNFPDRFSGHQFPNYSSELNVNALLLGDSALYLCASSLLAGHEQFFGPGTRLTVL.

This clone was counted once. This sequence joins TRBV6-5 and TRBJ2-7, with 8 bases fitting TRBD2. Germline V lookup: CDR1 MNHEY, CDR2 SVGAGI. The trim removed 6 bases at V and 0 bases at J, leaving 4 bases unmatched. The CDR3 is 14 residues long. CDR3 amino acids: CASSRTSLSYEQYF. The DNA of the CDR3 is TGTGCCAGCAGCCGGACTAGCCTCTCCTACGAGCAGTACTTC.

The CDR3 DNA reads as TGTGCCAGCAAGCTTCGGACAGGGGAGGGCTACACCTTC. This gives the protein CASKLRTGEGYTF. This sequence joins TRBV6-6 and TRBJ1-2, with TRBD1 matching 9 bases. CDR1 and CDR2 from the germline V gene are MNHNY and SVGAGI (reference sequence). The CDR3 covers 13 residues. V lost 7 bases and J lost 8; bases outside the gene matches: 8.

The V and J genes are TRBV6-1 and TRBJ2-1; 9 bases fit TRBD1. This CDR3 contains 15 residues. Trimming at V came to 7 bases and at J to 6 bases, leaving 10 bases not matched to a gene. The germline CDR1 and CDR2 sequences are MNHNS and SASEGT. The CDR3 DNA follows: TGTGCCAGCAATTTGCCGGGACAGGGAATCAATGAGCAGTTCTTC. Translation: CASNLPGQGINEQFF.

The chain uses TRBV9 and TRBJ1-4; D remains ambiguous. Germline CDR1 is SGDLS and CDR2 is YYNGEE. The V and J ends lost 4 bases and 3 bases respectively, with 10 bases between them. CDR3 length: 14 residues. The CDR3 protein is CASSPTSANEKLFF. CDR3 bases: TGTGCCAGCAGCCCCACTTCCGCTAATGAAAAACTGTTTTTT.

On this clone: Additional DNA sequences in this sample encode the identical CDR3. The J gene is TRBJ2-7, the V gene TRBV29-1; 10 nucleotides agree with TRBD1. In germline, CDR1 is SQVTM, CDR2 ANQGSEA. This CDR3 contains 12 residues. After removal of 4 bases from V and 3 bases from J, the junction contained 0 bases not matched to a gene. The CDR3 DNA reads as TGCAGCGTTGGGGACAGGGGCTACGAGCAGTACTTC. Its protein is CSVGDRGYEQYF.

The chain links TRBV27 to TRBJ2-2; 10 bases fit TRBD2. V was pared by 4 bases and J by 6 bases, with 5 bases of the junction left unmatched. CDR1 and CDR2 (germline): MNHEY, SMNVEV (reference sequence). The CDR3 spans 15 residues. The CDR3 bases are TGTGCCAGCAGTTCGGCTAGCGGGGGCCCCGGGGAGCTGTTTTTT. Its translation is CASSSASGGPGELFF.

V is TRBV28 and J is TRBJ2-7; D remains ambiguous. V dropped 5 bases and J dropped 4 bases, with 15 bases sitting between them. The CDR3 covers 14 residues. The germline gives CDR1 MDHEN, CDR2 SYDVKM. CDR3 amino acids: CASSGGISSYEQYF. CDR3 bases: TGTGCCAGCAGTGGCGGAATAAGCTCTTACGAGCAGTACTTC.

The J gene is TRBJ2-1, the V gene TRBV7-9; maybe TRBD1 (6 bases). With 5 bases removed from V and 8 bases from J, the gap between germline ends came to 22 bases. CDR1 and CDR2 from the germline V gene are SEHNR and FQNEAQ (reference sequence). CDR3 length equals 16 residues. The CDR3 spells CASSRLGGLAIYEQFF. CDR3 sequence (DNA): TGTGCCAGCAGCCGCCTAGGGGGATTGGCGATTTATGAGCAGTTCTTC.

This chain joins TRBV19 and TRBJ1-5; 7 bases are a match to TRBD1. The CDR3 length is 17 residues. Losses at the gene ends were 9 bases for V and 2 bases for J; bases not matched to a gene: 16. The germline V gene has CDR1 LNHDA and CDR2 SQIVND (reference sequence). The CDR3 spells CASTLYSGQLGNQPQHF. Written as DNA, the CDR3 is TGTGCCAGCACCCTTTACTCGGGACAGCTAGGCAATCAGCCCCAGCATTTT.

CDR3 region: CAISERDNSYNEQFF. The CDR3 DNA reads TGTGCCATCAGTGAGCGGGATAACTCCTACAATGAGCAGTTCTTC. This chain joins TRBV10-3 and TRBJ2-1; weak D call: TRBD2 (5 bases). Germline V lookup: CDR1 ENHRY, CDR2 SYGVKD. V was pared by 2 bases and J by 0 bases, with 8 bases between. The CDR3 is made up of 15 amino acids.

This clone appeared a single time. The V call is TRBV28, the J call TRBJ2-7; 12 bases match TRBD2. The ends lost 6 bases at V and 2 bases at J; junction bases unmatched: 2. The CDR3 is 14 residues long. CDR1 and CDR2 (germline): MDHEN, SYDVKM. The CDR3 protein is CASRTSGRPYEQYF. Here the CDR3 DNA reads TGTGCCAGCAGGACTAGCGGGAGACCCTACGAGCAGTACTTC. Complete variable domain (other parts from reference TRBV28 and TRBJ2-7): DVKVTQSSRYLVKRTGEKVFLECVQDMDHENMFWYRQDPGLGLRLIYFSYDVKMKEKGDIPEGYSVSREKKERFSLILESASTNQTSMYLCASRTSGRPYEQYFGPGTRLTVT.

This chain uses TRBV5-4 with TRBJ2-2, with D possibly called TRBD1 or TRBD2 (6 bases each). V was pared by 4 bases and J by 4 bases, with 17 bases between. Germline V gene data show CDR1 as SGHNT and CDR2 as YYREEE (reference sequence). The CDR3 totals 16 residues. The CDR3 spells CASSAGTTGRTGELFF. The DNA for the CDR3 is TGTGCCAGCAGCGCGGGGACAACAGGGCGCACCGGGGAGCTGTTTTTT.

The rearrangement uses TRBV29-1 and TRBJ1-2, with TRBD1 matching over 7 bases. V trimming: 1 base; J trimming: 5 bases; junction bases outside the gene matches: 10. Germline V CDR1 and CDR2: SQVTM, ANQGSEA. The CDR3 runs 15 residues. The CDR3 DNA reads TGCAGCGTTGAAGGTTCGGGACAGATTATTTATGGCTACACCTTC. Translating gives CSVEGSGQIIYGYTF.

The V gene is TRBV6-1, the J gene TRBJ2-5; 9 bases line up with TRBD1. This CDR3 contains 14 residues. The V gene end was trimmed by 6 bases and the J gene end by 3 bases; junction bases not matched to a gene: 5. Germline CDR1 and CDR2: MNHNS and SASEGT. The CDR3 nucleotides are TGTGCCAGCAGCTGGGACAGGGCCGAAGAGACCCAGTACTTC. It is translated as CASSWDRAEETQYF.

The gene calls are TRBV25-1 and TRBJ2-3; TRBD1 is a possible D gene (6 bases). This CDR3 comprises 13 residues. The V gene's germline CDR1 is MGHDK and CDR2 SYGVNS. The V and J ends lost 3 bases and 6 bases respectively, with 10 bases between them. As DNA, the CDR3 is TGTGCCAGCAGTGATAACAGGGCTGATACGCAGTATTTT. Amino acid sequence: CASSDNRADTQYF. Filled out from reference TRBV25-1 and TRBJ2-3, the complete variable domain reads EADIYQTPRYLVIGTGKKITLECSQTMGHDKMYWYQQDPGMELHLIHYSYGVNSTEKGDLSSESTVSRIRTEHFPLTLESARPSHTSQYLCASSDNRADTQYFGPGTRLTVL.

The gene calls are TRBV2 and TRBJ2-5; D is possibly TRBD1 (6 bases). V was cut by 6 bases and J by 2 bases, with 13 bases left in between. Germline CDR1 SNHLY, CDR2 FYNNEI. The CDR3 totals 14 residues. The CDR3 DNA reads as TGTGCCAGCAGAGTATGGACAGCTCAAGAGACCCAGTACTTC. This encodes CASRVWTAQETQYF.